This TCR beta chain emerged from a study of cytomegalovirus exposure and HLA in healthy donors (dated by TCRdb to 2016 to 2017). About the investigation overall: An earlier analysis of approximately 640 of the donors reported 250 to 300 Gb of sequence data and some 120 million unique TCR beta sequences from about 200 million T cells. Roughly 300 gigabases of sequencing data and around 90 million unique TCR sequences made up an early release that covered 500 to 650 HLA-typed donors. The genetic ancestry cluster associated with self-reported Caucasian donors included about four fifths of the roughly 400 genotyped donors. The aim of the study was to test whether cataloging public T cell receptors could identify signatures of past pathogen exposure. The T cell repertoires of under 700 subjects were profiled by immunosequencing and related to cytomegalovirus serostatus. Along with the roughly 710-subject first cohort, a separate validation cohort of over a hundred different subjects was used. To predict cytomegalovirus infection status, the study combined high-throughput TCR immunosequencing, statistical association of individual TCRs with disease status, and machine learning. To study patterns of TCR occurrence, a later analysis re-analyzed previously published TCR beta repertoires from several hundred donors and added high-resolution HLA genotyping. Rather than using new phenotypic data, the later analysis identified candidate immune exposures from TCR beta sequences and from how often those sequences occurred across donors. In an earlier analysis of roughly 600 of the donors, high-throughput TCR beta sequencing was used to judge whether each TCR beta V gene segment behaved as functional or pseudogenic. Donor age, sex, ethnicity and CMV serostatus were compiled together with the repertoire data. Genome-wide SNP genotypes for about three fifths of the 666 donors were used in a later genetic analysis, which treated that subset as a discovery cohort. Every repertoire in the discovery cohort had been generated on one and the same sequencing platform. HLA typing included class I and class II loci at four-digit resolution. The number of donors typed differed by locus, with roughly 629-640 for A, B, C, DRB1 and DQB1, roughly 520 for DQA1, 600 to 610 for DPA1, and some 450 for DPB1. Because of strong linkage in the cohort, roughly five DR-DQ haplotypes were treated as single units for association and clustering. On average, 235,054 unique TCR beta nucleotide sequences were sequenced per donor among 398 genotyped donors of the cohort, with around 19% of those sequences being non-productive.

To note about this clone: Its cognate antigen has yet to be identified. It has no much larger one-base neighbor in the sample; base qualities were not kept.

The cohort was made up of 666 healthy bone marrow donors. Cohort members were all nominally healthy when sampled, although unrecorded immune exposures were likely present. The donor tested CMV seronegative and was one of the 352 seronegative cohort members. A peripheral blood sample was collected from each donor, and TCR beta sequencing was performed on peripheral blood mononuclear cells. The Qiagen DNeasy Blood Extraction Kit was used to extract genomic DNA from the blood cell samples. The library was prepared using the immunoSEQ multiplex PCR assay. For the multiplex PCR, a mixture combining 60 forward primers for TCR Vbeta segments and 13 reverse primers for TCR Jbeta segments was used. Amplification of the CDR3 region of rearranged TCR beta genes was performed with a multiplex PCR assay on genomic DNA. The Illumina HiSeq System was used to sequence the amplified TCR beta libraries as 87-base-pair reads. The study's processing was this. A later analysis tallied tens of millions of unique TCR beta chains across the 666 repertoires, and about 10 million of those chains were shared by two or more donors. Raw reads were error-corrected and collapsed into unique sequences by a nearest-neighbor algorithm in which closely related sequences were merged to remove PCR and sequencing errors. To assign V, D and J gene segments, CDR3 sequences were aligned to IMGT reference sequences. Each retained sequence needed at least a six-nucleotide match to both a V gene segment and a J gene segment. Rearrangements were classified as productive when the CDR3 lacked stop codons and remained in frame with V and J, and all other rearrangements were classified as non-productive. CDR3 was defined by IMGT convention, running from the second conserved V-encoded cysteine to the conserved J-encoded phenylalanine. The earlier analysis of about 610 of the donors excluded any sequence lacking an unambiguous match to a single V gene segment. In an earlier analysis of 587 of the donors, V segments were called functional above 56.7% productive rearrangements and were called segregating when the between-donor standard deviation exceeded 5%. A statistical classification framework was built to diagnose cytomegalovirus status from the catalog of TCR beta chain sequences. In a later analysis, V and J genes were assigned by comparing TCR nucleotide sequences against IMGT/GENE-DB human TR gene sequences. A later analysis assigned CDR3 sequences and most-parsimonious VDJ recombination scenarios with the TCRdist pipeline. A later analysis defined each TCR beta chain by its CDR3 amino acid sequence plus V-gene family, and excluded reads lacking a unique V-gene family. To address suspected cross-contamination and a sequencing artifact, a later analysis removed approximately 600 highly shared, low-generation-probability nucleotide sequences. For each public chain, a later analysis derived a clonal expansion index from normalized ranks of inferred template counts within each repertoire. In a later analysis, generation probabilities were computed with a VDJ recombination model fitted to out-of-frame rearrangements, and the resulting probabilities were checked against IGoR. In a later analysis, TCR-TCR, TCR-HLA and TCR-CMV co-occurrence was scored with hypergeometric tests, and a repertoire-size bias correction was applied to TCR pairs. In a later analysis, false discovery rates were estimated by permuting HLA or CMV assignments 20 times. In a later analysis, co-occurring TCRs were grouped with DBSCAN, and TCRdist sequence similarity was added when clustering was performed within HLA-allele-positive subsets. Repertoires with fewer than 30,000 or more than 120,000 public chains, plus five repertoires with anomalous nucleotide sharing, were excluded from co-occurrence clustering. TCRdb stores this immuneACCESS table with in-frame sequences only. Part of the clones is absent; in the studies checked, under half of the shortfall reflects unresolved V genes, and no reason is known for the rest. The V and J calls and clone size come from that table; D and trimming were worked out from the DNA. A total of about 120,000 clones appear in this sample, more than 65% of them only once. Clones ranked in the top ten supply around 1.5% of the sample.

CDR1 and CDR2 were assigned from the germline V gene (reference sequence) as MNHEY and SMNVEV. V is pruned by 6 bases and J by 2 bases, leaving 10 bases of the junction without a gene match. Taken from cysteine to phenylalanine, the CDR3 has 15 residues. The DNA shown is the 45-base CDR3, in frame from base 1. Results and caveats for the whole study, not just this receptor: Roughly uniform sequencing depth across donors was assumed in presence/absence analyses, although this assumption may not hold. A later analysis found that HLA-associated TCR beta chains were more clonally expanded and had lower generation probabilities than equally common non-associated chains. The 87-base-pair reads could not distinguish some IMGT-functional V segments, including TRBV6-2 and TRBV6-3, so those segments were excluded. Cytomegalovirus status was reported to be diagnosed by the classifier with high specificity and sensitivity in both the original and validation cohorts. Assigning TCR associations to individual alleles was difficult when HLA alleles, especially DR and DQ, strongly co-occurred. Linkage disequilibrium might explain the correlated functional status among segregating V segments, but an unknown experimental factor could not be ruled out. The authors suggested that the approach could potentially be generalized to other disease states and immunological phenotypes. A few of the identified cytomegalovirus-associated TCR beta chains were confirmed in vitro to be specific for cytomegalovirus antigens. Immune exposure information for the cohort was limited to CMV serostatus. A total of fewer than 200 TCR beta chains were listed by the study as associated with cytomegalovirus. While some public TCRs were present in many individuals, most TCR sequences turned up only very rarely across donors. Most CMV-associated TCR beta chains appeared to be HLA-restricted in a later analysis, and the HLA associations seemed to be driven largely by CMV exposure. Because HLA typing was missing for some donors at each locus, association tests included only the typed subset. A later genetic analysis associated a missense DCLRE1C variant with V-gene and J-gene trimming of TCR beta chains, and an independent cohort replicated the association. The cohort was sequenced for TCR beta chains only, and without alpha or paired-chain data the features that could be detected were limited. An earlier analysis of approximately 530 of the donors showed that most TCR beta V segments appeared in productive rearrangements either about 90% or about 30% of the time, which broadly matched IMGT annotations. At a false discovery rate of 0.05, a later analysis linked 16,951 TCR beta sequences to specific HLA alleles. A further reported finding was that TCR beta sequences accurately predicted the HLA-A and HLA-B alleles for most subjects in the first cohort. Compared with the roughly 700-donor mean, donors in an Asian-associated ancestry cluster had fewer N-insertions in productive TCRs, according to a later genetic analysis. In a later analysis, the rate of TCR association differed among HLA loci, with DRB1 alleles having the most associated TCRs and HLA-C alleles having the fewest. The sequencing pipeline was judged likely to have produced a cluster of highly shared sequence variants as a technical artifact. A later analysis reported that several top co-occurrence clusters appeared linked to parvovirus B19, influenza, CMV and Epstein-Barr virus. Because counts were too low, about 15 rarely observed V segments, including chromosome 9 orphons, were left out of the earlier analysis of 587 of the donors.

The TCR originated in a woman aged 18-30 years in good health and CMV-seronegative. The specimen was PBMCs. In this chain, TRBV27 is recombined with TRBJ2-7; 7 middle bases align to TRBD2. The DNA reads as follows: TGTGCCAGCAGCCGCGCCCTAGCGGCAGCCTACGAGCAGTACTTC. This gives the protein CASSRALAAAYEQYF.